The 13 T cell receptor beta chains reported below all come from one sample, sequenced in a study of blood T cell repertoires in COVID-19. Measured with immunoSEQ multiplex PCR; TCRdb has only the in-frame clones, and not every one. Altogether over 250,000 clones are present, under 90% being singletons, with the ten largest covering less than 2.5%. Sequenced input: peripheral blood. These receptors all stem from a man aged 45-60 years with acute or convalescent COVID-19.

The V call is TRBV24-1, the J call TRBJ2-5, with a possible D match to TRBD2 (5 bases). V lost 7 bases, J lost 5 bases, and 13 bases lay in between. The CDR3 runs 13 residues. Looked up from germline, CDR1 is KGHDR and CDR2 is SFDVKD. This CDR3 is CATSDGPGETQYF. The CDR3 nucleotides read TGTGCCACCAGCGACGGCCCGGGGGAGACCCAGTACTTC.

The rearrangement links TRBV30 to TRBJ2-5, with D hard to call. The CDR3 covers 14 residues. The germline V and J ends were trimmed by 4 bases and 2 bases, with 14 bases remaining between them. Per the germline V gene, CDR1 is GTSNPN and CDR2 is SVGIG (reference sequence). CDR3 loop: CAWNPTVQQETQYF. Written as DNA, the CDR3 is TGTGCCTGGAACCCCACAGTCCAGCAAGAGACCCAGTACTTC.

The rearrangement links TRBV5-4 to TRBJ2-5, with 9 bases fitting TRBD1. This CDR3 spans 15 amino acids. Germline V gene data show CDR1 as SGHNT and CDR2 as YYREEE (reference sequence). Trimming at V came to 4 bases and at J to 5 bases, leaving 9 bases not matched to a gene. The CDR3 loop reads CASSPGQGRVETQYF. CDR3 nucleotides: TGTGCCAGCAGCCCCGGACAGGGGAGAGTGGAGACCCAGTACTTC.

The chain links TRBV6-5 to TRBJ1-1; no reliable D call. This CDR3 contains 11 residues. Germline values: CDR1 MNHEY, CDR2 SVGAGI. Trimming left V 6 bases short and J 9 bases short, with 11 bases between. CDR3 loop: CASSNEGKAFF. Here the CDR3 DNA reads TGTGCCAGCAGCAACGAGGGCAAAGCTTTCTTT.

V gene TRBV7-9 combines with J gene TRBJ1-1, with D perhaps matching TRBD1 (5 bases). The V gene lost 5 bases and the J gene lost 6 bases, with 28 bases spanning the gap. The CDR3 consists of 18 residues. Looked up from germline, CDR1 is SEHNR and CDR2 is FQNEAQ (reference sequence). The CDR3, as DNA: TGTGCCAGCAGCAATAGAGGTGGAAGGGCAGGGTACCTCCCTGAAGCTTTCTTT. It yields the protein CASSNRGGRAGYLPEAFF.

This clone was seen a handful of times. The chain couples TRBV7-2 to TRBJ2-1; 9 bases fit TRBD1. Germline V gene data show CDR1 as SGHTA and CDR2 as FQGNSA. The CDR3 loop spans 14 amino acids. V gave up 5 bases and J gave up 10 bases; unmatched junction bases: 9. CDR3 DNA sequence: TGTGCCAGCAGCCAGGGACAGGGAGGGGAGGAGCAGTTCTTC. Its protein is CASSQGQGGEEQFF.

The gene calls are TRBV3-1 (or the pseudogene TRBV3-2) and TRBJ1-2, with D unresolved. Trimming removed 4 bases at V and 10 bases at J, with 19 bases between. CDR3 size: 14 residues. Per the germline V gene, CDR1 is LGHDT and CDR2 is YNNKEL (reference sequence). The CDR3, as DNA: TGTGCCAGCAGCCCCTCTGGGCAAAGAAGGAACTACACCTTC. This translates into CASSPSGQRRNYTF.

This clone was counted between two and nine times. The chain carries TRBV14 and TRBJ1-5; 7 bases align to TRBD1. From germline, CDR1 is SGHDN and CDR2 FVKESK. The CDR3 has 15 amino acids. The V gene end was trimmed by 0 bases and the J gene end by 7 bases; junction bases not matched to a gene: 6. CDR3 nucleotide sequence: TGTGCCAGCAGCCAAGATAGGGCAGGGGGACAGCCCCAGCATTTT. This translates into CASSQDRAGGQPQHF.

Concerning this clone: At the DNA level, this CDR3 is encoded by other sequences in the same sample as well. The chain uses TRBV3-1 (or the pseudogene TRBV3-2) and TRBJ2-7; 10 bases fit TRBD2. CDR3 length: 15 residues. Germline loops: CDR1 LGHDT, CDR2 YNNKEL (reference sequence). The V and J ends lost 1 base and 4 bases, in that order; junction bases with no gene match: 4. The CDR3 is CASSQGASGGYEQYF. The CDR3 DNA reads TGTGCCAGCAGCCAAGGGGCTAGCGGGGGATACGAGCAGTACTTC.

The gene calls are TRBV5-1 and TRBJ1-1, with 8 bases aligning to TRBD1. The CDR3 is made up of 15 amino acids. CDR1 SGHRS and CDR2 YFSETQ come from the germline V gene. With V trimmed by 4 bases and J by 6 bases, 11 bases remained unmatched. Here the CDR3 reads CASSRDRGGKAEAFF. The DNA of the CDR3 is TGCGCCAGCAGCCGTGACAGGGGAGGGAAGGCTGAAGCTTTCTTT. Using reference TRBV5-1 and TRBJ1-1 for the parts outside the CDR3, the full variable domain is KAGVTQTPRYLIKTRGQQVTLSCSPISGHRSVSWYQQTPGQGLQFLFEYFSETQRNKGNFPGRFSGRQFSNSRSEMNVSTLELGDSALYLCASSRDRGGKAEAFFGQGTRLTVV.

The chain links TRBV2 to TRBJ2-3; 16 nucleotides agree with TRBD2. CDR1 and CDR2 from the germline V gene are SNHLY and FYNNEI. The V gene end was trimmed by 4 bases and the J gene end by 5 bases; junction bases not matched to a gene: 3. The CDR3 extends over 16 amino acids. The CDR3 DNA is TGTGCCAGCAGTGTGGGACTAGCGGGGGGGGAAGATACGCAGTATTTT. It codes for CASSVGLAGGEDTQYF.

This chain joins TRBV11-2 and TRBJ1-5; D is uncertain. The germline V gene encodes CDR1 SGHAT and CDR2 FQNNGV. Deletions cut 3 bases from V and 4 bases from J, with 4 bases between. The CDR3 loop spans 12 amino acids. CDR3 sequence (DNA): TGTGCCAGCAGCTTTTATAATCAGCCCCAGCATTTT. Its translation is CASSFYNQPQHF.

CDR3 DNA sequence: TGTGCCAGCAGTGAAGCGAAGCGGACCTTCACAGATACGCAGTATTTT. This gives the protein CASSEAKRTFTDTQYF. The V call is TRBV6-1, the J call TRBJ2-3, with D possibly being TRBD2 (5 bases). CDR1 is MNHNS, CDR2 SASEGT, per germline. Trimming cost V 0 bases and J 2 bases, with 12 bases left between them. CDR3 length: 16 amino acids.